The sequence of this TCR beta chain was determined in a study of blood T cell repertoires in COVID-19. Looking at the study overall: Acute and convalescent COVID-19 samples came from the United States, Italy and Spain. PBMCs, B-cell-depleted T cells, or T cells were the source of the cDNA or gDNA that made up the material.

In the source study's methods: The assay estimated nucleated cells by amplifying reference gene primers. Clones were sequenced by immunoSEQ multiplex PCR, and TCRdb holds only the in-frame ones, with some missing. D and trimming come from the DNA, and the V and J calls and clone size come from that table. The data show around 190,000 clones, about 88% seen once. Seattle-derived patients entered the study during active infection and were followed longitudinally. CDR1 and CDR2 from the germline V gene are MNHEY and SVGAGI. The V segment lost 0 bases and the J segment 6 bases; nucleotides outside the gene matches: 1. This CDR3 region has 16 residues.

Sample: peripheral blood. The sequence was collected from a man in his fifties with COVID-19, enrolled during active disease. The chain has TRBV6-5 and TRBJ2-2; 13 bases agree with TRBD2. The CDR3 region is CASSYSTSGGAGELFF. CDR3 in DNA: TGTGCCAGCAGTTACTCCACTAGCGGGGGGGCCGGGGAGCTGTTTTTT.